The sequence of this T cell receptor (beta chain) was determined in a study of T-cell memory formation after mild COVID-19. TCRdb analysed the 5' RACE reads with MiXCR anew, one entry per CDR3 protein. This sample has a few hundred thousand distinct CDR3 sequences, with over 11% found just once. The CDR3 has 16 residues. V was pared by 4 bases and J by 1 base, with 14 bases between. CDR1 SGHTA and CDR2 FQGTGA come from the germline V gene. The source is a man aged 18 to 30 who had mild COVID-19 (a few samples of this study predate the infection). Cell type and time point are not known. The sequenced material came from PBMCs or a T cell subset sorted from them (not recorded which). The chain couples TRBV7-3 to TRBJ2-1, with D possibly matching TRBD2 (7 bases). CDR3 sequence reads: CASSSLAGASYNEQFF. CDR3 nucleotides: TGTGCCAGCAGCTCCCTGGCGGGGGCGTCCTACAATGAGCAGTTCTTC.